The 18 T cell receptor beta chains given below trace back to one sample, sequenced in a study of OX40 agonist ivuxolimab in advanced cancers. Method: immunoSEQ multiplex PCR; TCRdb's copy keeps in-frame clones and lacks some. The repertoire consists of about 8,000 clones, with 85% to 90% occurring once and the leading ten covering 4% to 5.5%. Here the sequenced sample was CD4+ or CD8+ T cells sorted from blood, taken in a trial of the OX40 agonist ivuxolimab. All receptors come from an adult with an advanced solid tumor such as melanoma, head and neck, liver or kidney cancer.

Concerning this clone: Other DNA sequences in this sample translate to the same CDR3. This chain joins TRBV5-1 and TRBJ1-2, with D perhaps TRBD1 (6 bases). V gave up 2 bases and J gave up 2 bases, with 10 bases separating them. Per the germline V gene, CDR1 is SGHRS and CDR2 is YFSETQ. The CDR3 length is 14 residues. This CDR3 reads CASSLGGENYGYTF. The CDR3 DNA reads as TGCGCCAGCAGCTTAGGGGGGGAGAACTATGGCTACACCTTC.

The rearrangement links TRBV18 to TRBJ1-1; 7 nucleotides match TRBD1. Germline V gene lookup returns CDR1 KGHSH and CDR2 LQKENI. The CDR3 sequence is 15 residues long. V was clipped by 2 bases and J by 0 bases; unmatched bases: 3. The CDR3 bases are TGTGCCAGCTCACCAGACAGGGAGATGAACACTGAAGCTTTCTTT. It encodes CASSPDREMNTEAFF.

The chain couples TRBV5-1 to TRBJ2-3; D remains unclear. This CDR3 is 13 amino acids long. Trimming pared 5 bases from V and 5 bases from J, leaving 12 bases between. CDR1 SGHRS and CDR2 YFSETQ come from the germline V gene. CDR3 in DNA: TGCGCCAGCAGTGGTGAGGCTTTAGATACGCAGTATTTT. This encodes CASSGEALDTQYF.

The table lists this clone with a few counts. This chain connects TRBV7-9 to TRBJ1-3, with D tentatively TRBD1 (6 bases). Germline-derived CDR1 and CDR2 are SEHNR and FQNEAQ (reference sequence). The length of the CDR3 is 15 residues. V gave up 5 bases and J gave up 4 bases, with 15 bases separating them. The CDR3 sequence: CASSPRQASGNTIYF. CDR3 nucleotide sequence: TGTGCCAGCAGCCCCAGACAGGCATCGGGAAACACCATATATTTT.

The CDR3 here is CASSLFARANTGELFF. In DNA, the CDR3 is TGCGCCAGCAGCTTGTTTGCCAGGGCGAACACCGGGGAGCTGTTTTTT. This chain uses TRBV5-1 with TRBJ2-2; D is possibly TRBD1 (5 bases). Germline CDR1 and CDR2: SGHRS and YFSETQ. CDR3 length: 16 amino acids. The ends were cut back, 1 base at V and 0 bases at J, with 10 bases in the middle. Full variable domain (missing parts from reference TRBV5-1 and TRBJ2-2): KAGVTQTPRYLIKTRGQQVTLSCSPISGHRSVSWYQQTPGQGLQFLFEYFSETQRNKGNFPGRFSGRQFSNSRSEMNVSTLELGDSALYLCASSLFARANTGELFFGEGSRLTVL.

The rearrangement joins TRBV7-8 to TRBJ1-1; D may be TRBD1 (5 bases). The V and J ends lost 5 bases and 0 bases respectively, with 22 bases between them. CDR3 length equals 18 residues. CDR1 and CDR2 (germline): SGHVS, FQNEAQ. This chain's CDR3 is CASSPLFGGAAMNTEAFF. CDR3 bases: TGTGCCAGCAGCCCCCTTTTCGGGGGTGCCGCGATGAACACTGAAGCTTTCTTT. The full variable domain, completed using reference TRBV7-8 and TRBJ1-1, is GAGVSQSPRYKVAKRGQDVALRCDPISGHVSLFWYQQALGQGPEFLTYFQNEAQLDKSGLPSDRFFAERPEGSVSTLKIQRTQQEDSAVYLCASSPLFGGAAMNTEAFFGQGTRLTVV.

This chain links TRBV2 with TRBJ2-7; D is perhaps TRBD2 (6 bases). CDR1 and CDR2 from the germline V gene are SNHLY and FYNNEI. The V end was cut by 5 bases, the J end by 0 bases, with 17 bases between. CDR3 length equals 16 residues. The CDR3 region is CASSFRRDFPSYEQYF. CDR3 nucleotide sequence: TGTGCCAGCAGTTTTCGCCGGGACTTCCCCTCCTACGAGCAGTACTTC.

V and J are TRBV5-1 and TRBJ2-7; 9 bases are shared with TRBD1. CDR1 and CDR2 from the germline V gene are SGHRS and YFSETQ. This CDR3 has 16 residues. V shed 0 bases, J shed 4 bases, and the junction held 8 bases outside the gene matches. The CDR3 DNA is TGCGCCAGCAGCTTGGCTGGGACAGGGAATTTATACGAGCAGTACTTC. Amino acid sequence: CASSLAGTGNLYEQYF.

DNA for the CDR3: TGTGCCAGCCGCAAACTAGCGGGAGAGCCCAATGAGCAGTTCTTC. This translates into CASRKLAGEPNEQFF. This chain links TRBV2 with TRBJ2-1, with 11 bases aligning to TRBD2. The CDR3 is 15 amino acids. Germline-derived CDR1 and CDR2 are SNHLY and FYNNEI. Trimming at V came to 8 bases and at J to 6 bases, leaving 9 bases not matched to a gene.

V gene TRBV6-1 combines with J gene TRBJ1-5, with D uncertain. The germline CDR1 and CDR2 sequences are MNHNS and SASEGT. Trimming shortened V by 4 bases and J by 4 bases, and 5 bases separated the two germline ends. CDR3 length: 12 residues. This CDR3 is CASSAANQPQHF. CDR3 in DNA: TGTGCCAGCAGTGCAGCTAATCAGCCCCAGCATTTT.

J is TRBJ2-7 and V is TRBV6-6, with 10 nucleotides matching TRBD2. There are 14 residues in the CDR3. The ends lost 7 bases at V and 2 bases at J; junction bases unmatched: 5. The germline V gene encodes CDR1 MNHNY and CDR2 SVGAGI (reference sequence). CDR3 coding DNA: TGTGCCAGCAAGTTGCTAGCGGGAGCCTACGAGCAGTACTTC. Its translation: CASKLLAGAYEQYF.

This chain uses TRBV7-2 with TRBJ2-7; 9 bases match TRBD1. The V gene end was trimmed by 5 bases and the J gene end by 3 bases; junction bases not matched to a gene: 8. The V gene's germline CDR1 is SGHTA and CDR2 FQGNSA. The CDR3 consists of 15 residues. CDR3 residues: CASSPNTGGGYEQYV. The CDR3 region has the DNA TGTGCCAGCAGCCCCAACACAGGGGGCGGCTACGAGCAGTACGTC.

The chain joins TRBV5-8 to TRBJ1-6; maybe TRBD1 (5 bases). The CDR3 is 14 residues long. Trimming pared 4 bases from V and 14 bases from J, leaving 19 bases between. The germline gives CDR1 SGHTS, CDR2 YDEGEE. The CDR3 is CASSVPGDWKALHF. CDR3 nucleotide sequence: TGTGCCAGCAGCGTACCGGGGGATTGGAAAGCCCTCCACTTT.

J is TRBJ2-2 and V is TRBV4-3, with D perhaps being TRBD1 or TRBD2 (5 bases each). The germline V and J ends were trimmed by 4 bases and 3 bases, with 12 bases remaining between them. This CDR3 has 15 residues. Germline V gives CDR1 LGHNA, CDR2 YSLEER. CDR3 region: CASSLRRGDTGELFF. The CDR3 nucleotides read TGCGCCAGCAGCCTCCGGAGAGGGGACACCGGGGAGCTGTTTTTT.

The table lists this clone with a count of one. The V call is TRBV18, the J call TRBJ2-1; D not certain. CDR1 and CDR2 from the germline V gene are KGHSH and LQKENI. The V gene lost 3 bases and the J gene lost 8 bases, with 8 bases spanning the gap. The CDR3 is made up of 12 amino acids. This CDR3 reads CASSPLRDEQFF. The CDR3 nucleotides are TGTGCCAGCTCACCCCTACGGGATGAGCAGTTCTTC.

The chain uses TRBV2 and TRBJ2-2; no clear D gene. Germline CDR1 reads SNHLY; CDR2 reads FYNNEI. Trimming removed 1 base from V and 7 bases from J, with 7 bases in between. The CDR3 contains 13 residues. CDR3 region: CASSEDHYGELFF. The CDR3 DNA reads TGTGCCAGCAGTGAAGACCACTACGGGGAGCTGTTTTTT.

This clone was seen a single time. The V gene is TRBV10-3, the J gene TRBJ2-6; D remains ambiguous. Trimming took off 10 bases at V and 0 bases at J, with 1 base between the two ends. Germline V CDR1 and CDR2: ENHRY, SYGVKD. CDR3 length equals 11 residues. CDR3 protein: CASSGANVLTF. Written as DNA, the CDR3 is TGTGCCAGCTCTGGGGCCAACGTCCTGACTTTC.

This sequence joins TRBV2 and TRBJ1-1; 8 positions match TRBD1. CDR1 SNHLY and CDR2 FYNNEI come from the germline V gene. J gave up 5 bases and V 7 bases, and 6 bases lay outside the gene matches. This CDR3 has 13 residues. CDR3 residues: CASNTGGWTEAFF. CDR3 sequence (DNA): TGTGCCAGCAACACAGGGGGTTGGACTGAAGCTTTCTTT. Variable domain in full (rest from reference TRBV2 and TRBJ1-1): EPEVTQTPSHQVTQMGQEVILRCVPISNHLYFYWYRQILGQKVEFLVSFYNNEISEKSEIFDDQFSVERPDGSNFTLKIRSTKLEDSAMYFCASNTGGWTEAFFGQGTRLTVV.